This TCR beta chain was captured in a study of T-cell reconstitution after alpha-beta-depleted transplantation in children. Study-level points and caveats: Day-60 TCRbeta diversity that was high in some patients was derived from surviving recipient T cells and thymic progenitors. As was reported, about two months after transplant, alpha-beta T cells came from several hundred expanded graft clones. By one year post-transplant, T-cell counts and diversity largely arose from T cells that were newly produced.

This clonotype was picked up many times. The antigen remains unidentified. V lost 4 bases and J 1 base, leaving 8 bases between the germline ends. This CDR3 contains 14 residues. The V gene's germline CDR1 is SGHRS and CDR2 YFSETQ. Unique molecular identifiers were used to barcode this TCRbeta library. TCRdb re-called the PCR reads through MiXCR, storing one row per CDR3 protein. The sample lists 200,000 to 250,000 distinct CDR3 sequences, around 9.9% occurring once. The chain uses TRBV5-1 and TRBJ2-2; no definite D call. Sequences were derived from PBMCs, sampled before TCRalphabeta/CD19-depleted stem cell transplant. The receptor was isolated from a child younger than two with acute myeloid leukemia, due to receive a stem cell transplant. This CDR3 reads CASSTRLNTGELFF. CDR3 bases: TGCGCCAGCAGCACGAGACTGAACACCGGGGAGCTGTTTTTT.